The T cell receptor (beta chain) described here comes from a study of CD8 T cells in ankylosing spondylitis. TCRdb passed the 5' RACE reads through MiXCR, listing each CDR3 protein once. The sample contains about 420,000 distinct CDR3 sequences, approximately 20% of which appear only once. General study points: A motif in TCR beta, a set of about 8 highly homologous variants, appeared characteristic of ankylosing spondylitis blood. It was reported that disease-linked clones were significantly enriched in matched ankylosing spondylitis synovial fluid.

This CDR3 contains 15 residues. V dropped 7 bases and J dropped 4 bases, with 18 bases sitting between them. Germline assignment: CDR1 MNHNS and CDR2 SASEGT. In its sample, this clonotype was seen many times. Its antigen is still unknown. This sequence was found in a male donor with ankylosing spondylitis. The sequencing sample was made of blood, either unsorted or a sorted T cell fraction (not recorded which). The chain combines TRBV6-1 with TRBJ2-3, with D maybe TRBD1 (6 bases). CDR3 nucleotide sequence: TGTGCCAGCAAACTACTATTACAGGGCTCAGATACGCAGTATTTT. Protein: CASKLLLQGSDTQYF.